The clone carrying this T cell receptor beta chain was picked up many times. Trimming left V 1 base short and J 5 bases short, with 9 bases between. The CDR3 runs 14 residues. Germline loops: CDR1 SGHDT, CDR2 YYEEEE. TCRdb reprocessed the 5' RACE reads with MiXCR, giving one entry per CDR3 protein. The sample holds over 13,000 distinct CDR3 sequences, more than 9% seen once. The sample belongs to a study of neurological immune-mediated disorders. The sequence was obtained from a woman in her 40s in good health. This chain joins TRBV5-6 and TRBJ2-2, with D unclear. Sequenced: PBMCs. The CDR3 sequence: CASSLSDLTGELFF. The CDR3, as DNA: TGTGCCAGCAGCTTGTCAGACCTAACCGGGGAGCTGTTTTTT.